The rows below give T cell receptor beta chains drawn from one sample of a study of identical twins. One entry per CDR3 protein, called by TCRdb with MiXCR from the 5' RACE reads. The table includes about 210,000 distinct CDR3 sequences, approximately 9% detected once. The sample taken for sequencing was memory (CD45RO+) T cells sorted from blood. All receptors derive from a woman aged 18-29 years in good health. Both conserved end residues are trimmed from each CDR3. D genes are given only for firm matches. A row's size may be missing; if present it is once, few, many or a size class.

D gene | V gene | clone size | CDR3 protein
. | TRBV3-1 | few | ASSLSQVKF
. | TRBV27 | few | ASKGGNSYEQY
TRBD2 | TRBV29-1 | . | SVEIAGRAFGWNEQF
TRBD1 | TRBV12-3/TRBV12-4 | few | ASRNTYGTGYNQPQH
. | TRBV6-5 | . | ASRGNWGSGT
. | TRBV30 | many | AWSGAGEDTGELF
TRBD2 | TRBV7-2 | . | ASSSLRLAGGSDTQY
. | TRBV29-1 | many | SVAGATSKNEQF
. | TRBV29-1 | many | SVDTPWTYNEQF
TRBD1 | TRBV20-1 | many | SVGTANYGYT